This note documents a single T cell receptor (beta chain) sequence. Its target is not known. This entry belongs to a study of T cell responses to AZD1222 COVID-19 vaccine. Study-wide results and limits: Compared with day 0, the breadth and depth of the Spike-specific TCR repertoire rose significantly after two doses of AZD1222. A mostly white British donor set with more females was recruited, and clonal diversity was possibly underestimated.

Trimming removed 3 bases from V and 4 bases from J; junction bases left unmatched: 8. The CDR3 has 15 residues. The germline V gene has CDR1 SGDLS and CDR2 YYNGEE. Produced via immunoSEQ multiplex PCR; TCRdb's table is partial and in-frame only. The table shows under 170,000 clones, with about 95% occurring only once. The sequence was obtained from an adult in good health. The specimen was peripheral blood, collected on day 0 of AZD1222 vaccination. The V gene is TRBV9, the J gene TRBJ1-2, with 8 bases matching TRBD1. The CDR3 loop reads CASSARDRGVYGYTF. CDR3 nucleotides: TGTGCCAGCAGCGCCCGAGACAGGGGTGTCTATGGCTACACCTTC.